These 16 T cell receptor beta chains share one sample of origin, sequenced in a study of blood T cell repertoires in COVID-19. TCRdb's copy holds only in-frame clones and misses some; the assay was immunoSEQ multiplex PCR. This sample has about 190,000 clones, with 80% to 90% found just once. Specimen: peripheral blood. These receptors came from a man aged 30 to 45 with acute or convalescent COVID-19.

As DNA, the CDR3 is TGTGCCAGCAGTTACTCAGCGGGAGGCAACTACAATGAGCAGTTCTTC. Translated: CASSYSAGGNYNEQFF. This sequence joins TRBV6-6 and TRBJ2-1, with 9 bases aligning to TRBD2. The V and J ends lost 0 bases and 3 bases, in that order; junction bases with no gene match: 3. The CDR3 covers 16 residues. Germline CDR1 reads MNHNY; CDR2 reads SVGAGI (reference sequence).

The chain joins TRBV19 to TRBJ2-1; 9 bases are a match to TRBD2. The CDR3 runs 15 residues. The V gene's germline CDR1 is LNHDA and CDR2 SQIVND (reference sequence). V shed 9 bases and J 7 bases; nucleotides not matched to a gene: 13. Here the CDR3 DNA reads TGTGCCAGCCAGTTTAGCGGGAGTGTCATAAATGAGCAGTTCTTC. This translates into CASQFSGSVINEQFF.

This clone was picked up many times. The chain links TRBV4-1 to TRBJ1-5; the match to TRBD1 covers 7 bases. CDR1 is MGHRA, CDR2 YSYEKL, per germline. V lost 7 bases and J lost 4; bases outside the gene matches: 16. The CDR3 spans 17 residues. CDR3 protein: CASTRIFPRQGNQPQHF. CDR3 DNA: TGCGCCAGCACCCGAATCTTTCCCAGACAGGGAAATCAGCCCCAGCATTTT.

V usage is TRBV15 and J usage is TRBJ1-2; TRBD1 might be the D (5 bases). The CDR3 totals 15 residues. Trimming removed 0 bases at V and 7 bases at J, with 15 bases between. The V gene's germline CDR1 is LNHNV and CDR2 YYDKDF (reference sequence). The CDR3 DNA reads TGTGCCACCAGCAGAGATCCCGGACGGGACTCTGGCTACACCTTC. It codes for CATSRDPGRDSGYTF. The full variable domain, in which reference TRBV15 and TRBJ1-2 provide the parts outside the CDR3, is DAMVIQNPRYQVTQFGKPVTLSCSQTLNHNVMYWYQQKSSQAPKLLFHYYDKDFNNEADTPDNFQSRRPNTSFCFLDIRSPGLGDTAMYLCATSRDPGRDSGYTFGSGTRLTVV.

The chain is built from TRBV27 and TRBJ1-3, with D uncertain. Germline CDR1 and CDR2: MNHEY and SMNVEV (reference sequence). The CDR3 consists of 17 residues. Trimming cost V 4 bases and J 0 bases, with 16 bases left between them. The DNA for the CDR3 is TGTGCCAGCAGTTCTCGGCCGGGTGTGATCTCTGGAAACACCATATATTTT. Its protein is CASSSRPGVISGNTIYF.

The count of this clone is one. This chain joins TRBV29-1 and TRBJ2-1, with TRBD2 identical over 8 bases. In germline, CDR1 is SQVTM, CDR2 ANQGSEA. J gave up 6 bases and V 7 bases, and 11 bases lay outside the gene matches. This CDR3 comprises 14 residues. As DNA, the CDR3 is TGCAGCGGCGAAAGACGGGGGGGTATCAATGAGCAGTTCTTC. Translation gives CSGERRGGINEQFF.

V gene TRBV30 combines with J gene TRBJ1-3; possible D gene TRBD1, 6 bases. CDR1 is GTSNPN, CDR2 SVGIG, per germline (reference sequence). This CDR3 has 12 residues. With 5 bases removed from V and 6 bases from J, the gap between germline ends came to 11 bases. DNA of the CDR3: TGTGCCTGGGGGGGCTCGATAAACACCATATATTTT. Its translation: CAWGGSINTIYF.

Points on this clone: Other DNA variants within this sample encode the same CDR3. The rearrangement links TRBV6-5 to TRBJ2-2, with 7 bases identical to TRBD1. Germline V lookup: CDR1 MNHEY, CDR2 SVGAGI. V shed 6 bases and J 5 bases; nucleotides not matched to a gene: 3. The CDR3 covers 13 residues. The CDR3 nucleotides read TGTGCCAGCAGAACGACAGGGACCGGGGAGCTGTTTTTT. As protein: CASRTTGTGELFF.

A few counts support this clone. CDR3 sequence: CASRRYPDSNQPQHF. Here the CDR3 DNA reads TGTGCCAGCAGAAGATACCCGGACAGTAATCAGCCCCAGCATTTT. The chain recombines TRBV28 with TRBJ1-5; possibly TRBD1 for D (6 bases). Germline V gives CDR1 MDHEN, CDR2 SYDVKM. The CDR3 is made up of 15 amino acids. Trimming took off 6 bases at V and 4 bases at J, with 16 bases between the two ends. Supplemented by reference TRBV28 and TRBJ1-5, the full variable domain reads DVKVTQSSRYLVKRTGEKVFLECVQDMDHENMFWYRQDPGLGLRLIYFSYDVKMKEKGDIPEGYSVSREKKERFSLILESASTNQTSMYLCASRRYPDSNQPQHFGDGTRLSIL.

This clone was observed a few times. CDR3 bases: TGTGCCAGCAGCGAGGACAGGCGAACTAACTATGGCTACACCTTC. It translates to CASSEDRRTNYGYTF. The V gene is TRBV11-1, the J gene TRBJ1-2; 7 nucleotides align to TRBD1. Germline CDR1 and CDR2: SGHAT and FQDESV (reference sequence). J gave up 0 bases and V 5 bases, and 6 bases lay outside the gene matches. CDR3 length equals 15 residues.

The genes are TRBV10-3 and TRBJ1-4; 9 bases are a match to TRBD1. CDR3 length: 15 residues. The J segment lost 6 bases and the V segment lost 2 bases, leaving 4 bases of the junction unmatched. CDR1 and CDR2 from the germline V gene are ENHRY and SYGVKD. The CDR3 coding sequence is TGTGCCATCAGTGAGAGGACAGGGGTGGATGAAAAACTGTTTTTT. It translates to CAISERTGVDEKLFF.

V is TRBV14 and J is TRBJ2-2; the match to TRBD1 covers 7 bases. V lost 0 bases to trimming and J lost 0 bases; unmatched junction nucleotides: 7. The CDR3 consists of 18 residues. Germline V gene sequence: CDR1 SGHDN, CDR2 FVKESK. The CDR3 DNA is TGTGCCAGCAGCCAAGATATACGGGACAGTGCGAACACCGGGGAGCTGTTTTTT. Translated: CASSQDIRDSANTGELFF.

The CDR3 sequence: CASSPISGGAYEQYF. CDR3 DNA sequence: TGTGCCAGCAGTCCGATTAGCGGGGGGGCTTACGAGCAGTACTTC. The V gene is TRBV27, the J gene TRBJ2-7, with TRBD2 matching over 11 bases. The CDR3 covers 15 residues. V lost 5 bases to trimming and J lost 4 bases; unmatched junction nucleotides: 7. Germline V gene sequence: CDR1 MNHEY, CDR2 SMNVEV (reference sequence).

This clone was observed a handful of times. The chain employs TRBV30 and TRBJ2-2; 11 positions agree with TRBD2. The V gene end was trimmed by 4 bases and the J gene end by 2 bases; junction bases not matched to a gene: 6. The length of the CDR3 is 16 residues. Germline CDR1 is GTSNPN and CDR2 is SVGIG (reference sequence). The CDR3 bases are TGTGCCTGGACCGCTAGCGGGAGGTTCAACACCGGGGAGCTGTTTTTT. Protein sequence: CAWTASGRFNTGELFF.

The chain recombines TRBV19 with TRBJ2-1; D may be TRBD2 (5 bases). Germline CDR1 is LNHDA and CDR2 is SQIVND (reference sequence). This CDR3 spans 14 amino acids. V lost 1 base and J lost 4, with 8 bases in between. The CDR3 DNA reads TGTGCCAGTAGTATAGGGACTCCTTACAATGAGCAGTTCTTC. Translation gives CASSIGTPYNEQFF.

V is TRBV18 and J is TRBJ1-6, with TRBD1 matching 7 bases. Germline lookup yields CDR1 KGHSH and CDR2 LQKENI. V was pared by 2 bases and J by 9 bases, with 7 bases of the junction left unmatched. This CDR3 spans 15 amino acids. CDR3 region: CASSPGQVRSSPLHF. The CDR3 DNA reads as TGTGCCAGCTCACCAGGACAGGTTCGGAGTTCACCCCTCCACTTT. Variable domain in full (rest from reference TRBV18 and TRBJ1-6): NAGVMQNPRHLVRRRGQEARLRCSPMKGHSHVYWYRQLPEEGLKFMVYLQKENIIDESGMPKERFSAEFPKEGPSILRIQQVVRGDSAAYFCASSPGQVRSSPLHFGNGTRLTVT.